The following is a T cell receptor (beta chain) sequence with its context. Antigen specificity is unknown. A CD45RA-negative memory subset and a CD45RA+ naive subset were separated from the CD4+ cells. The data were obtained in a study of shared clonotypes between healthy human individuals. The length of the CDR3 is 10 residues. Germline V gene lookup returns CDR1 SQVTM and CDR2 ANQGSEA. The J segment lost 10 bases and the V segment lost 6 bases, leaving 3 bases of the junction unmatched. The table came from immunoSEQ multiplex PCR; TCRdb's copy has only in-frame clones and leaves some out. Of 2 million to 2.5 million clones in the sample, nearly 97% are singletons; the top ten hold approximately 0.13%. Findings of the study overall: Researchers sampled blood only, noting tissue repertoires likely differ.

Input material: naive CD4+ T cells sorted from blood. Subset here: CD45RA+ positively selected. This TCR derives from a man aged 18 to 35 in good health. The chain combines TRBV29-1 with TRBJ1-2; the match to TRBD1 covers 9 bases. The CDR3 loop is CSVWTGDYTF. CDR3 in DNA: TGCAGCGTCTGGACAGGGGACTACACCTTC.